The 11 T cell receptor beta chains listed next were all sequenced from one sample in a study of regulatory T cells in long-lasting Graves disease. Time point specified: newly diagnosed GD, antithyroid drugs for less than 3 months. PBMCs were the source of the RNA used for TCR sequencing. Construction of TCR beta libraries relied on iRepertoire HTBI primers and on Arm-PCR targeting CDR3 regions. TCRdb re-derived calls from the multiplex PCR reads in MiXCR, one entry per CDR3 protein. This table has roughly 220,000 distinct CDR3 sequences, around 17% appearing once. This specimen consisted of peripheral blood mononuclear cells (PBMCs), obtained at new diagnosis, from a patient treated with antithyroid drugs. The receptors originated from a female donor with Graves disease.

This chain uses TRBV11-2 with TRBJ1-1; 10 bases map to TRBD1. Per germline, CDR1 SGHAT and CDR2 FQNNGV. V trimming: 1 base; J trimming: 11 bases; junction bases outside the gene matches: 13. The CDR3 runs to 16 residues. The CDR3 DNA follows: TGTGCCAGCAGCTTAGGGGGTGGGGACAGGGGAGTACGCGCTTTCTTT. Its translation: CASSLGGGDRGVRAFF.

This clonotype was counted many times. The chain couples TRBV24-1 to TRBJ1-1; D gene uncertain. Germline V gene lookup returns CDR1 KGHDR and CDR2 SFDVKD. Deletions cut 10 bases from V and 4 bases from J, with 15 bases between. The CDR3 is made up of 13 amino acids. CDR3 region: CATEGGLGTEAFF. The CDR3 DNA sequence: TGTGCCACTGAAGGAGGGTTGGGCACTGAAGCTTTCTTT.

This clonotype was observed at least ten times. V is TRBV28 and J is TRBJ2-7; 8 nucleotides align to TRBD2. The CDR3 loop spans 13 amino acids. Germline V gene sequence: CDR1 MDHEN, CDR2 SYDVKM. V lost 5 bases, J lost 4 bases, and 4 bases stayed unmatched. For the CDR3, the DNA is TGTGCCAGCAGTCAGACTAGCGCTTACGAGCAGTACTTC. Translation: CASSQTSAYEQYF. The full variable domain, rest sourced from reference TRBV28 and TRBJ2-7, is DVKVTQSSRYLVKRTGEKVFLECVQDMDHENMFWYRQDPGLGLRLIYFSYDVKMKEKGDIPEGYSVSREKKERFSLILESASTNQTSMYLCASSQTSAYEQYFGPGTRLTVT.

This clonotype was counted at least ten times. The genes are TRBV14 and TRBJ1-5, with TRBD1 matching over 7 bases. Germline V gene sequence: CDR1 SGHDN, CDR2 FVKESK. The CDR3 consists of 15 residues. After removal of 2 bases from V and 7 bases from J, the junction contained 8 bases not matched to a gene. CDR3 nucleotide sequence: TGTGCCAGCAGCCAAACAGGGGAAGCAGGCCAGCCCCAGCATTTT. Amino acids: CASSQTGEAGQPQHF.

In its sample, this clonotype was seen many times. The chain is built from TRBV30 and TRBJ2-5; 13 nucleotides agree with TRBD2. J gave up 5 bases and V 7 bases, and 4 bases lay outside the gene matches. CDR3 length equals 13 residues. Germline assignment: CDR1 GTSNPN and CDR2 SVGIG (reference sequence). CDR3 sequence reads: CASGLAGEETQYF. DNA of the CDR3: TGTGCCTCAGGACTAGCGGGAGAGGAGACCCAGTACTTC.

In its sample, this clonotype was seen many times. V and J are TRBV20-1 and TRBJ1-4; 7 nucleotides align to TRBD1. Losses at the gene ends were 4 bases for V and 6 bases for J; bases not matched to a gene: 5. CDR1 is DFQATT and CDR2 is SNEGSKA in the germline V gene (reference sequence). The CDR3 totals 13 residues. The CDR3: CSAIRTGDEKLFF. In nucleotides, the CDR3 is TGCAGTGCTATTCGAACAGGGGATGAAAAACTGTTTTTT.

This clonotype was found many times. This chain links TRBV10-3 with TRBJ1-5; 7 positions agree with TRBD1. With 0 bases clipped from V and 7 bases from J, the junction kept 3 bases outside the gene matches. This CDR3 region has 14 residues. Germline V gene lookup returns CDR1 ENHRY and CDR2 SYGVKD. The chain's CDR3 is CAISESVQGQPQHF. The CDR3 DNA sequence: TGTGCCATCAGTGAGTCGGTACAGGGGCAGCCCCAGCATTTT.

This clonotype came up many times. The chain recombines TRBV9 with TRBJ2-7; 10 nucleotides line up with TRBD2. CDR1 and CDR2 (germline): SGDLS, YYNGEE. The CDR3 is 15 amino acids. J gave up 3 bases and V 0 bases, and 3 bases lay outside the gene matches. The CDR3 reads CASSVGLAGDYEQYF. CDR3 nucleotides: TGTGCCAGCAGCGTAGGGCTAGCGGGAGACTACGAGCAGTACTTC.

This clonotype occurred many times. CDR3 residues: CASSLTLGRSEAFF. The DNA for the CDR3 is TGTGCCAGCAGCCTGACACTGGGTAGGTCTGAAGCTTTCTTT. The genes are TRBV13 and TRBJ1-1; D unresolved. The CDR3 runs to 14 residues. The V gene lost 5 bases and the J gene lost 6 bases, with 16 bases spanning the gap. Germline CDR1 is PRHDT and CDR2 is FYEKMQ (reference sequence).

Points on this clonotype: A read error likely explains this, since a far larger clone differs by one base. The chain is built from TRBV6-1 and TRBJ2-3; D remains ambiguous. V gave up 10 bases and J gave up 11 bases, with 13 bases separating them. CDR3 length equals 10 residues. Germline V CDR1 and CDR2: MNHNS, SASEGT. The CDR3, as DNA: TGTGCCACCGGCTGGATGGGGCAGTATTTT. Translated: CATGWMGQYF.

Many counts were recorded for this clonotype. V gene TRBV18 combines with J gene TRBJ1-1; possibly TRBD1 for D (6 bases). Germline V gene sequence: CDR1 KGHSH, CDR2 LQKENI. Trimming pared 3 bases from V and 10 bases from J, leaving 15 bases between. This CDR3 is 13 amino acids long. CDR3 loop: CASSPRGAAGAFF. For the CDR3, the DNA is TGTGCCAGCTCACCTCGGGGGGCCGCGGGAGCTTTCTTT.